The 17 T cell receptor beta chains below all came from one sample that was sequenced in a study of CD8+CD57+ T cells in acquired aplastic anemia. TCR beta VDJ and CDR3 profiling used genomic DNA as template. MiXCR, run by TCRdb on the reads, gives a single entry per CDR3 protein. The data hold tens of thousands of distinct CDR3 sequences, with around 42% observed a single time. Sequencing used sorted CD4+, CD8+, or CD8+CD57+ T cells (not recorded which) from PBMCs. These receptors came from a human donor in good health, serving as a control.

The chain recombines TRBV19 with TRBJ2-7, with D possibly being TRBD1 (5 bases). The CDR3 length is 14 residues. Germline loops: CDR1 LNHDA, CDR2 SQIVND (reference sequence). The V and J ends lost 4 bases and 4 bases respectively, with 14 bases between them. CDR3 DNA sequence: TGTGCCAGTAGTAACGCAGGGATCCCTTACGAGCAGTACTTC. The encoded protein is CASSNAGIPYEQYF.

The sample holds many counts of this clonotype. The chain has TRBV2 and TRBJ2-2, with D possibly TRBD2 on 5 matching bases. Germline CDR1 and CDR2: SNHLY and FYNNEI. This CDR3 region has 15 residues. V was clipped by 1 base and J by 6 bases, with 12 bases between them. CDR3 nucleotide sequence: TGTGCCAGCAGTGAAGGGGGAGATAGGCCCGGGGAGCTGTTTTTT. The encoded protein is CASSEGGDRPGELFF.

For this clonotype: One end of the junction varies from germline; a read error may be responsible. This chain links TRBV5-1 with TRBJ2-5; weak D call: TRBD1 (6 bases). This CDR3 has 16 residues. Germline CDR1 SGHRS, CDR2 YFSETQ. CDR3 sequence: CASSPGHAQWEEIQYF. DNA of the CDR3: TGCGCCAGCAGCCCGGGACATGCACAGTGGGAAGAGATCCAGTACTTC.

This chain links TRBV11-2 with TRBJ2-2; D gene ambiguous. This CDR3 comprises 14 residues. CDR1 is SGHAT, CDR2 FQNNGV, per germline. Trimming cost V 5 bases and J 5 bases, with 12 bases left between them. CDR3 amino acids: CASSPYYKTGELFF. CDR3 coding DNA: TGTGCCAGCAGCCCCTACTACAAGACCGGGGAGCTGTTTTTT.

Ten or more counts support this clonotype. This chain connects TRBV5-1 to TRBJ2-7; 8 bases align to TRBD1. Germline V CDR1 and CDR2: SGHRS, YFSETQ. V was clipped by 4 bases and J by 2 bases; unmatched bases: 2. This CDR3 is 13 amino acids long. Written as DNA, the CDR3 is TGCGCCAGCAGCCCGGACAGGGCCTACGAGCAGTACTTC. It is translated as CASSPDRAYEQYF. The variable domain in full, completed from reference TRBV5-1 and TRBJ2-7, reads KAGVTQTPRYLIKTRGQQVTLSCSPISGHRSVSWYQQTPGQGLQFLFEYFSETQRNKGNFPGRFSGRQFSNSRSEMNVSTLELGDSALYLCASSPDRAYEQYFGPGTRLTVT.

This chain connects TRBV7-2 to TRBJ2-7; D perhaps matches TRBD2 (5 bases). The CDR3 contains 14 residues. Trimming pared 2 bases from V and 3 bases from J, leaving 11 bases between. Looked up from germline, CDR1 is SGHTA and CDR2 is FQGNSA. The DNA for the CDR3 is TGTGCCAGCAGCTTATCGGGGTCCAACTACGAGCAGTACTTC. Translated, it gives CASSLSGSNYEQYF.

This clonotype was observed at least ten times. The chain carries TRBV4-2 and TRBJ2-7; D may be TRBD2 (6 bases). Between the trimmed V and J ends, which lost 0 bases and 2 bases, there was a span of 17 bases. Germline V gives CDR1 LGHNA, CDR2 YNFKEQ. CDR3 length: 17 amino acids. CDR3 protein: CASSQEVVGRGTYEQYF. The CDR3, as DNA: TGTGCCAGCAGCCAAGAAGTTGTTGGGCGGGGAACCTACGAGCAGTACTTC.

Ten or more counts support this clonotype. V is TRBV4-2 and J is TRBJ2-7, with TRBD2 identical over 11 bases. Trimming took 4 bases from V and 0 from J; bases not matched to a gene: 20. Germline-derived CDR1 and CDR2 are LGHNA and YNFKEQ. The CDR3 covers 21 residues. CDR3 nucleotide sequence: TGTGCCAGCAGCCCCCGGCCCTCGGGTAGCGGGAGGGCCCTGGGCTCCTACGAGCAGTACTTC. Translation: CASSPRPSGSGRALGSYEQYF.

This clonotype was observed a handful of times. The CDR3 end shows no conserved phenylalanine or tryptophan, and so a read error is likely. The rearrangement links TRBV2 to TRBJ1-2; TRBD1 is a possible D gene (5 bases). Trimming pared 8 bases from V and 3 bases from J, leaving 10 bases between. The CDR3 spans 12 residues. The V gene's germline CDR1 is SNHLY and CDR2 FYNNEI. As DNA, the CDR3 is TGTGCCAGCGGCAGGGCAGACTATGGCTACACCCTC. It encodes CASGRADYGYTL.

The chain joins TRBV27 to TRBJ1-5; tentative D call: TRBD1 (6 bases). Germline V gives CDR1 MNHEY, CDR2 SMNVEV (reference sequence). V was trimmed by 6 bases and J by 2 bases, leaving 14 bases between them. CDR3 size: 15 residues. CDR3 bases: TGTGCCAGCAGCGTCACAGGGTTGGGCAATCAGCCCCAGCATTTT. Translation gives CASSVTGLGNQPQHF.

This clonotype was seen more than once but under ten times. The V call is TRBV9, the J call TRBJ1-1; perhaps TRBD1 as D (5 bases). The CDR3 covers 13 residues. V was shortened by 2 bases and J by 4 bases, with 9 bases between the two germline ends. CDR1 is SGDLS and CDR2 is YYNGEE in the germline V gene. The chain's CDR3 is CASSVDGATEAFF. In DNA, the CDR3 is TGTGCCAGCAGCGTGGATGGGGCCACTGAAGCTTTCTTT.

In this sample, this clonotype turned up a few times. The chain links TRBV30 to TRBJ2-1; 12 nucleotides line up with TRBD2. The V gene's germline CDR1 is GTSNPN and CDR2 SVGIG (reference sequence). The CDR3 is made up of 13 amino acids. Germline trimming cut 0 bases from V and 9 bases from J; bases unmatched to any gene: 0. The CDR3 DNA reads as TGTGCCTGGAGTGTACTAGCGGGGGGTGAGCAGTTCTTC. Protein product: CAWSVLAGGEQFF.

This clonotype was found many times. A much larger clone sits a single nucleotide away, making a read error possible. The V and J genes are TRBV10-3 and TRBJ2-3; 9 bases are shared with TRBD2. The junction had 7 bases not matched to a gene; V was cut back by 2 bases and J by 4 bases. The CDR3 covers 16 residues. Germline V gives CDR1 ENHRY, CDR2 SYGVKD. The CDR3 DNA reads TGTGCCATCAGTGAGACAGCGGGGGGCCCCGCAGATACGCAGTATTTT. It is translated as CAISETAGGPADTQYF.

This clonotype was detected ten times or more. This chain joins TRBV4-2 and TRBJ2-7; 11 positions match TRBD2. V lost 4 bases and J lost 4; bases outside the gene matches: 12. CDR3 length: 17 amino acids. Germline V gives CDR1 LGHNA, CDR2 YNFKEQ. CDR3 residues: CASSPYTSGSASYEQYF. The CDR3 DNA reads TGTGCCAGCAGCCCTTATACTAGCGGGAGTGCTTCTTACGAGCAGTACTTC.

This clonotype was seen many times. The genes are TRBV12-3 or TRBV12-4 and TRBJ2-1, with TRBD1 as a possible D gene (5 bases). The CDR3 is made up of 13 amino acids. Trimming removed 8 bases at V and 1 base at J, with 9 bases between. The CDR3 nucleotides read TGTGCCAGCGCCCAGGGATCCTACAATGAGCAGTTCTTC. Its protein product is CASAQGSYNEQFF.

The rearrangement links TRBV25-1 to TRBJ2-7, with TRBD2 as a possible D gene (6 bases). Germline V gene data show CDR1 as MGHDK and CDR2 as SYGVNS. V shed 6 bases and J shed 4 bases, with 13 bases lying between them. This CDR3 contains 13 residues. This CDR3 is CASRGGDSYEQYF. DNA for the CDR3: TGTGCCAGCAGGGGAGGAGACAGTTACGAGCAGTACTTC.

This clonotype was counted a few times. The chain couples TRBV7-2 to TRBJ1-6; TRBD1 is a possible D gene (6 bases). Germline loops: CDR1 SGHTA, CDR2 FQGNSA. This CDR3 spans 14 amino acids. Trimming cost V 5 bases and J 8 bases, with 13 bases left between them. This CDR3 is CASSVQGWDSPLHF. The CDR3 bases are TGTGCCAGCAGCGTACAGGGTTGGGATTCACCCCTCCACTTT.